Each of the 13 T cell receptor beta chains below was sequenced from the same sample in a study of blood T cell repertoires in COVID-19. Some clones are missing from TCRdb's copy, which holds only in-frame ones; the method was immunoSEQ multiplex PCR. The table includes about 16,000 clones, about 91% detected once. Material: peripheral blood. Receptors originate from a human donor in a cohort sampled during active COVID-19.

The chain links TRBV7-9 to TRBJ1-1; TRBD1 aligns across 10 bases. CDR1 is SEHNR, CDR2 FQNEAQ, per germline (reference sequence). V trimming: 5 bases; J trimming: 2 bases; junction bases outside the gene matches: 8. The CDR3 totals 16 residues. CDR3: CASSNPTGGPNTEAFF. Here the CDR3 DNA reads TGTGCCAGCAGCAATCCGACAGGGGGCCCCAACACTGAAGCTTTCTTT.

By frequency in the sample, this clone is medium-sized. The chain uses TRBV27 and TRBJ2-3; D is unresolved. CDR1 is MNHEY, CDR2 SMNVEV, per germline (reference sequence). The V and J ends lost 3 bases and 3 bases respectively, with 10 bases between them. CDR3 length: 14 residues. CDR3 in DNA: TGTGCCAGCAGTTTCCGAGACTTTACAGATACGCAGTATTTT. Translated, it gives CASSFRDFTDTQYF.

V usage is TRBV6-6 and J usage is TRBJ1-5; D unresolved. V was cut by 6 bases and J by 2 bases, with 11 bases left in between. Germline V gene sequence: CDR1 MNHNY, CDR2 SVGAGI (reference sequence). The CDR3 is made up of 14 amino acids. For the CDR3, the DNA is TGTGCCAGCAGGCCCGGGAGGGGCAATCAGCCCCAGCATTTT. Protein sequence: CASRPGRGNQPQHF.

The chain couples TRBV7-9 to TRBJ1-1; no clear D. Trimming removed 2 bases at V and 5 bases at J, with 12 bases between. There are 14 residues in the CDR3. Germline V gene data show CDR1 as SEHNR and CDR2 as FQNEAQ (reference sequence). The CDR3 nucleotides read TGTGCCAGCAGCTTAACGGGGTTGGCAACTGAAGCTTTCTTT. Residues: CASSLTGLATEAFF.

The rearrangement uses TRBV6-5 and TRBJ1-1; D not resolved. The length of the CDR3 is 14 residues. CDR1 MNHEY and CDR2 SVGAGI come from the germline V gene. The V and J ends lost 5 bases and 1 base respectively, with 11 bases between them. The CDR3 here is CASSNRRGNTEAFF. The CDR3 nucleotides are TGTGCCAGCAGTAACAGACGGGGGAACACTGAAGCTTTCTTT.

The chain recombines TRBV5-1 with TRBJ2-5, with 10 positions matching TRBD2. Trimming removed 3 bases from V and 3 bases from J; junction bases left unmatched: 5. CDR3 length equals 15 residues. Germline V lookup: CDR1 SGHRS, CDR2 YFSETQ. CDR3: CASSSAGTSEETQYF. CDR3 nucleotide sequence: TGCGCCAGCAGCTCGGCCGGGACTAGCGAAGAGACCCAGTACTTC.

The J gene is TRBJ2-7, the V gene TRBV4-3; 8 bases are shared with TRBD2. This CDR3 comprises 16 residues. The germline V gene encodes CDR1 LGHNA and CDR2 YSLEER. The J segment lost 4 bases and the V segment lost 2 bases, leaving 10 bases of the junction unmatched. CDR3 in amino acids: CASSQTAVGGGYEQYF. In DNA, the CDR3 is TGCGCCAGCAGCCAAACAGCGGTGGGCGGGGGGTACGAGCAGTACTTC.

The chain couples TRBV6-6 to TRBJ1-1; D remains unclear. The CDR3 is made up of 12 amino acids. Germline V gene lookup returns CDR1 MNHNY and CDR2 SVGAGI (reference sequence). Between the trimmed V and J ends, which lost 6 bases and 5 bases, there was a span of 10 bases. The CDR3 nucleotides are TGTGCCAGCAGGAGACGGGAAACTGAAGCTTTCTTT. Its translation is CASRRRETEAFF.

This clone occurred a few times. In DNA form, the CDR3 reads TGTGCCAGCAGCGCCCCCCCAGAAGAGACCCAGTACTTC. This sequence encodes CASSAPPEETQYF. The V gene is TRBV7-9, the J gene TRBJ2-5; D unresolved. This CDR3 spans 13 amino acids. The V and J ends lost 5 bases and 3 bases respectively, with 10 bases between them. Germline-derived CDR1 and CDR2 are SEHNR and FQNEAQ (reference sequence).

V usage is TRBV15 and J usage is TRBJ2-5; 11 nucleotides match TRBD2. Losses at the gene ends were 1 base for V and 6 bases for J; bases not matched to a gene: 13. This CDR3 has 18 amino acids. Germline CDR1 and CDR2: LNHNV and YYDKDF (reference sequence). The CDR3 DNA reads TGTGCCACCAGCAGAGTCGTCCTAGCGGGGGGCCGCCGGCAGACCCAGTACTTC. Translating gives CATSRVVLAGGRRQTQYF.

The chain links TRBV28 to TRBJ2-1, with 13 bases lining up with TRBD2. With 2 bases clipped from V and 5 bases from J, the junction kept 9 bases outside the gene matches. Germline V lookup: CDR1 MDHEN, CDR2 SYDVKM. This CDR3 comprises 18 residues. As DNA, the CDR3 is TGTGCCAGCAGTTTACAAGAGGGGACTAGCGGGACAAACAATGAGCAGTTCTTC. Amino acids: CASSLQEGTSGTNNEQFF.

The chain is built from TRBV13 and TRBJ1-2, with 8 nucleotides matching TRBD1. CDR1 and CDR2 from the germline V gene are PRHDT and FYEKMQ (reference sequence). The CDR3 consists of 19 residues. V shed 0 bases, J shed 4 bases, and the junction held 16 bases outside the gene matches. The CDR3 coding sequence is TGTGCCAGCAGCTTAGGTCGGTCTTGGAGGCCAGGGGGCGGCTATGGCTACACCTTC. It translates to CASSLGRSWRPGGGYGYTF.

This sequence joins TRBV30 and TRBJ2-3; no clear D. The CDR3 runs to 14 residues. Trimming removed 2 bases from V and 1 base from J, with 10 bases in between. Germline V gene lookup returns CDR1 GTSNPN and CDR2 SVGIG (reference sequence). As DNA, the CDR3 is TGTGCCTGGAGTACTTCCCTCGGCACAGATACGCAGTATTTT. Its protein is CAWSTSLGTDTQYF. Complete variable domain (other parts from reference TRBV30 and TRBJ2-3): SQTIHQWPATLVQPVGSPLSLECTVEGTSNPNLYWYRQAAGRGLQLLFYSVGIGQISSEVPQNLSASRPQDRQFILSSKKLLLSDSGFYLCAWSTSLGTDTQYFGPGTRLTVL.